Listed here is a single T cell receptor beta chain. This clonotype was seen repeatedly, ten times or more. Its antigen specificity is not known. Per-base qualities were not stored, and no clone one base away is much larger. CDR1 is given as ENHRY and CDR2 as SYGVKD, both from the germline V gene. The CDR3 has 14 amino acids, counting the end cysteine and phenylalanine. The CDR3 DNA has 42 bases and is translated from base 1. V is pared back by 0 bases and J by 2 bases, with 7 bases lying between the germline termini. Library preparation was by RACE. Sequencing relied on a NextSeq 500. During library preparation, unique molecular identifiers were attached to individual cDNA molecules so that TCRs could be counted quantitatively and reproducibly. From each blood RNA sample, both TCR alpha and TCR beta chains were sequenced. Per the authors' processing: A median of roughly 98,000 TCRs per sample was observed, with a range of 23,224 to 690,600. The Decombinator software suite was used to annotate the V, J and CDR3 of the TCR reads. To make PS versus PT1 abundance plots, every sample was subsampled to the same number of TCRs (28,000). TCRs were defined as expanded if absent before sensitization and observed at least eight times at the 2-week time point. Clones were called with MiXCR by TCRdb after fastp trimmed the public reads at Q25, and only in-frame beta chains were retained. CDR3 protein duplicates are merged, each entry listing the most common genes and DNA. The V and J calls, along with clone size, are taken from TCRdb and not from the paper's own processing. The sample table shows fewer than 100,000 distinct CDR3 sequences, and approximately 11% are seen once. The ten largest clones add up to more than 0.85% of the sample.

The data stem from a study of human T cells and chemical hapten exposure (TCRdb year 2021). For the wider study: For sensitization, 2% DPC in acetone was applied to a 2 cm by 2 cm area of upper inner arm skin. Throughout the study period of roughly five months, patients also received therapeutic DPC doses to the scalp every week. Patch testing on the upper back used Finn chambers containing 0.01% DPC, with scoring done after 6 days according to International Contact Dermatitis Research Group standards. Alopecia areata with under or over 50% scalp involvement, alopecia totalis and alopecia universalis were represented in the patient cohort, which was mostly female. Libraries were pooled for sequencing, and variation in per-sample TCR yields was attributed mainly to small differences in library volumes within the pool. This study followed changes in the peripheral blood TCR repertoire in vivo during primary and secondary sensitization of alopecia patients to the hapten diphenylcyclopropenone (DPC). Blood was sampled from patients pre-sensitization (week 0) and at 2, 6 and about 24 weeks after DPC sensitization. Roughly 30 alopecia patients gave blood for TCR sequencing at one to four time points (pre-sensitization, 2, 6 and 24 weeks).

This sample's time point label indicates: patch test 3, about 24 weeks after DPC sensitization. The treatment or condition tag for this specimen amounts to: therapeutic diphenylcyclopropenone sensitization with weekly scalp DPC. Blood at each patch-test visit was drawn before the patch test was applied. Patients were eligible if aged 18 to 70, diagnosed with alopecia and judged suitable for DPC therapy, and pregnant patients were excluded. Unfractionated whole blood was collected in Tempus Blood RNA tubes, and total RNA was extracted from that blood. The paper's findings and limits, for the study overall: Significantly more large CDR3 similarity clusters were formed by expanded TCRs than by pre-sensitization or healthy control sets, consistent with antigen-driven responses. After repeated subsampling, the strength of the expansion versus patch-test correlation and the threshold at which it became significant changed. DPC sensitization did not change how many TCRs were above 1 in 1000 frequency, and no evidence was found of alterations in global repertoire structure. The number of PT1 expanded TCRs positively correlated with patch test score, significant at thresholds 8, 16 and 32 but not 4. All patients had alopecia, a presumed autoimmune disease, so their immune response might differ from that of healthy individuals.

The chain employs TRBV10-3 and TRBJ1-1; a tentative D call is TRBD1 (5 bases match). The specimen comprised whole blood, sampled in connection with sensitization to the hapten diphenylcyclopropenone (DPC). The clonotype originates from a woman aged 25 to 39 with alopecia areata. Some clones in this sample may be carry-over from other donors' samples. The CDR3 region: CAISESRGNTEAFF. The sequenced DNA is TGTGCCATCAGTGAGTCCCGGGGCAACACTGAAGCTTTCTTT.